This TCR beta chain stems from a study of CD8 T cells in ankylosing spondylitis. Whole-study results and caveats: Past studies reported some motif variants in reactive arthritis synovial fluid and blood. Clones that were linked to disease were CD8+ and were relatively rare in peripheral blood. Blood of patients with ankylosing spondylitis appeared to be characterized by a TCR beta motif of about eight highly homologous variants.

This clonotype occurred a few times. Its antigen is not identified. The authors made TCR beta libraries by quantitative 5'-RACE with molecular barcodes. TCRdb called the 5' RACE reads again in MiXCR, with one record for every CDR3 protein. The data hold 200,000 to 300,000 distinct CDR3 sequences, with 8% to 11% observed a single time. The CDR3 contains 14 residues. In germline, CDR1 is WNHNN, CDR2 SYGVQD (reference sequence). Trimming took 0 bases from V and 1 from J, leaving 6 bases between them. This TCR was sampled from a male donor with ankylosing spondylitis or in good health (not recorded which). Sequencing input: blood, either unsorted or a sorted T cell fraction (not recorded which). The rearrangement joins TRBV10-1 to TRBJ2-5; D gene ambiguous. The CDR3 bases are TGCGCCAGCAGTGAGTCGGGTGTCCAAGAGACCCAGTACTTC. Its protein is CASSESGVQETQYF.